One sample yielded the 10 T cell receptor beta chains listed below, sequenced in a study of beta chain features in type 1 diabetes. Expressed TCRB transcripts were sequenced, since all the RNA that had been isolated was reverse transcribed. Clones were read by immunoSEQ multiplex PCR, and TCRdb kept only the in-frame ones, dropping some. The sample has 140,000 to 150,000 clones; over 9.5% are singletons. The sample was naive CD4+ T cells from blood. These receptors all stem from a man between 18 and 35 years old in good health.

Only a few counts were recorded for this clone. The rearrangement links TRBV4-1 to TRBJ1-5, with a tentative D call TRBD1 (5 bases). The germline CDR1 and CDR2 sequences are MGHRA and YSYEKL. Trimming stripped 7 bases from V and 6 bases from J, with 16 bases between. The CDR3 has 14 amino acids. As DNA, the CDR3 is TGCGCCAGCACCCTTGGGGGGGAGGGTCAGCCCCAGCATTTT. Its translation: CASTLGGEGQPQHF.

This clone turned up a few times. The chain carries TRBV7-2 and TRBJ2-2; D is perhaps TRBD1 (5 bases). From germline, CDR1 is SGHTA and CDR2 FQGNSA. V lost 2 bases and J lost 5, with 12 bases in between. The CDR3 loop spans 15 amino acids. CDR3 bases: TGTGCCAGCAGCTTAATAGGGGCAGGGACCGGGGAGCTGTTTTTT. Translating gives CASSLIGAGTGELFF.

This clone was recorded a few times. The rearrangement joins TRBV4-1 to TRBJ2-5, with 7 positions matching TRBD1. CDR1 is MGHRA and CDR2 is YSYEKL in the germline V gene. Germline trimming cut 5 bases from V and 2 bases from J; bases unmatched to any gene: 8. This CDR3 has 15 residues. The CDR3 coding sequence is TGCGCCAGCAGCGTTCGACAGGGATTTCAAGAGACCCAGTACTTC. Translating it yields CASSVRQGFQETQYF.

The J gene is TRBJ1-2, the V gene TRBV4-1; D is ambiguous. V was pared by 0 bases and J by 0 bases, with 5 bases between. Germline values: CDR1 MGHRA, CDR2 YSYEKL. This CDR3 region has 14 residues. CDR3 nucleotides: TGCGCCAGCAGCCAAGAGGCAGCTAACTATGGCTACACCTTC. Its translation: CASSQEAANYGYTF.

The chain recombines TRBV18 with TRBJ1-5; no definite D call. The CDR3 runs 13 residues. Germline assignment: CDR1 KGHSH and CDR2 LQKENI. Trimming stripped 3 bases from V and 3 bases from J, with 6 bases between. The CDR3 nucleotides are TGTGCCAGCTCACCCAGTCCCAATCAGCCCCAGCATTTT. It encodes CASSPSPNQPQHF. Filled out from reference TRBV18 and TRBJ1-5, the complete variable domain reads NAGVMQNPRHLVRRRGQEARLRCSPMKGHSHVYWYRQLPEEGLKFMVYLQKENIIDESGMPKERFSAEFPKEGPSILRIQQVVRGDSAAYFCASSPSPNQPQHFGDGTRLSIL.

This chain joins TRBV15 and TRBJ1-3; D is unresolved. Germline values: CDR1 LNHNV, CDR2 YYDKDF (reference sequence). Trimming left V 0 bases short and J 3 bases short, with 3 bases between. This CDR3 has 13 amino acids. This CDR3 reads CATSRDLGNTIYF. The CDR3 DNA reads as TGTGCCACCAGCAGAGATCTTGGAAACACCATATATTTT.

As to this clone: This sequence may be a read error, since a much larger clone differs from it by one base. The chain uses TRBV9 and TRBJ2-6; D unresolved. This CDR3 contains 13 residues. Germline CDR1 reads SGDLS; CDR2 reads YYNGEE. The V end lost 6 bases, the J end lost 1 base, and 5 bases lay between the germline ends. CDR3 sequence reads: CASTQSGANVLTF. The CDR3 DNA reads as TGTGCCAGCACCCAGTCTGGGGCCAACGTCCTGACTTTC.

This chain connects TRBV5-1 to TRBJ2-7; D is possibly TRBD1 (6 bases). Germline CDR1 and CDR2: SGHRS and YFSETQ. This CDR3 region has 16 residues. The germline V and J ends were trimmed by 4 bases and 0 bases, with 17 bases remaining between them. The DNA of the CDR3 is TGCGCCAGCAGCCACGGACAGCGCGATAACTCCTACGAGCAGTACTTC. It encodes CASSHGQRDNSYEQYF.

J is TRBJ2-6 and V is TRBV28; D is perhaps TRBD2 (5 bases). Per the germline V gene, CDR1 is MDHEN and CDR2 is SYDVKM. The V and J ends lost 10 bases and 4 bases respectively, with 14 bases between them. This CDR3 contains 14 residues. The CDR3 protein is CATPGSSGANVLTF. CDR3 bases: TGTGCCACCCCGGGGAGTTCCGGGGCCAACGTCCTGACTTTC.

The gene calls are TRBV28 and TRBJ1-5; no definite D call. Germline assignment: CDR1 MDHEN and CDR2 SYDVKM. V lost 5 bases and J 6 bases, leaving 11 bases between the germline ends. The CDR3 loop spans 13 amino acids. CDR3 sequence: CASSVRGIQPQHF. In nucleotides, the CDR3 is TGTGCCAGCAGTGTCAGAGGGATTCAGCCCCAGCATTTT. Complete variable domain (other parts from reference TRBV28 and TRBJ1-5): DVKVTQSSRYLVKRTGEKVFLECVQDMDHENMFWYRQDPGLGLRLIYFSYDVKMKEKGDIPEGYSVSREKKERFSLILESASTNQTSMYLCASSVRGIQPQHFGDGTRLSIL.